These 25 T cell receptor beta chains share one sample of origin, sequenced in a study of CD8+ T cells in alopecia areata. Treatment specified: oral pan-JAK inhibitor, 5-10 mg twice daily. In each case, RNA was isolated and then reverse transcribed into cDNA as the sequencing template. The assay was immunoSEQ multiplex PCR, and TCRdb's table has in-frame clones only and misses some. The sample lists under 130,000 clones, 80% to 90% seen once, with 11% in the top ten. The source was CD8+ T cells sorted from blood, collected at week 34, from a patient treated with tofacitinib. These receptors were obtained from a human donor with alopecia areata.

This clone has only one observation. This chain connects TRBV27 to TRBJ2-1; 9 positions match TRBD2. The germline V gene has CDR1 MNHEY and CDR2 SMNVEV (reference sequence). V dropped 3 bases and J dropped 8; count of bases not matched to a gene: 14. This CDR3 contains 17 residues. This CDR3 is CASSFAKTGLAFDEQFF. The CDR3 DNA reads TGTGCCAGCAGTTTTGCCAAAACGGGACTAGCTTTTGATGAGCAGTTCTTC.

J is TRBJ1-5 and V is TRBV30; maybe TRBD1 (5 bases). The V end was cut by 6 bases, the J end by 4 bases, with 16 bases between. The CDR3 runs to 14 residues. Germline V lookup: CDR1 GTSNPN, CDR2 SVGIG (reference sequence). CDR3: CACGAAGYNQPQHF. CDR3 coding DNA: TGTGCCTGTGGAGCGGCAGGGTATAATCAGCCCCAGCATTTT.

The V and J genes are TRBV7-9 and TRBJ2-2; perhaps TRBD2 as D (5 bases). Germline V lookup: CDR1 SEHNR, CDR2 FQNEAQ (reference sequence). The CDR3 length is 14 residues. V was clipped by 4 bases and J by 0 bases, with 6 bases between them. CDR3 coding DNA: TGTGCCAGCAGCTCGAGGGCGAACACCGGGGAGCTGTTTTTT. This translates into CASSSRANTGELFF.

V gene TRBV6-5 combines with J gene TRBJ2-3, with D uncertain. There are 13 residues in the CDR3. Per the germline V gene, CDR1 is MNHEY and CDR2 is SVGAGI. The germline V and J ends were trimmed by 5 bases and 5 bases, with 11 bases remaining between them. The CDR3 spells CASSPTSLDTQYF. The DNA of the CDR3 is TGTGCCAGCAGTCCGACTTCCCTAGATACGCAGTATTTT.

This chain joins TRBV29-1 and TRBJ2-1; no clear D. This CDR3 contains 13 residues. CDR1 and CDR2 (germline): SQVTM, ANQGSEA. Trimming took 3 bases from V and 0 from J, leaving 6 bases between them. CDR3 DNA sequence: TGCAGCGTTGAGCCAGACTCCTACAATGAGCAGTTCTTC. It codes for CSVEPDSYNEQFF.

The chain employs TRBV5-1 and TRBJ2-7; no clear D. Between the trimmed V and J ends, which lost 3 bases and 7 bases, there was a span of 2 bases. The CDR3 runs to 9 residues. CDR1 and CDR2 (germline): SGHRS, YFSETQ. This chain's CDR3 is CASSSEQYF. The CDR3, as DNA: TGCGCCAGCAGCTCTGAGCAGTACTTC.

The chain employs TRBV2 and TRBJ2-1, with D possibly matching TRBD2 (7 bases). The length of the CDR3 is 13 residues. Trimming took 8 bases from V and 4 from J, leaving 12 bases between them. CDR1 SNHLY and CDR2 FYNNEI come from the germline V gene. Here the CDR3 reads CASGGGPYNEQFF. The CDR3 DNA is TGTGCCAGCGGGGGGGGCCCGTACAATGAGCAGTTCTTC. Together with reference TRBV2 and TRBJ2-1, the CDR3 gives the full variable domain: EPEVTQTPSHQVTQMGQEVILRCVPISNHLYFYWYRQILGQKVEFLVSFYNNEISEKSEIFDDQFSVERPDGSNFTLKIRSTKLEDSAMYFCASGGGPYNEQFFGPGTRLTVL.

This clone was picked up a small number of times. The chain employs TRBV7-6 and TRBJ2-7; the D is unclear. V dropped 0 bases and J dropped 2 bases, with 11 bases sitting between them. The CDR3 runs 15 residues. Germline V CDR1 and CDR2: SGHVS, FNYEAQ. The DNA for the CDR3 is TGTGCCAGCAGCTTAGCAGCTCCGCCAACCTACGAGCAGTACTTC. As protein: CASSLAAPPTYEQYF.

V is TRBV27 and J is TRBJ1-4; 11 bases map to TRBD1. Per the germline V gene, CDR1 is MNHEY and CDR2 is SMNVEV (reference sequence). Trimming took 0 bases from V and 7 from J; bases not matched to a gene: 4. CDR3 length: 16 residues. DNA of the CDR3: TGTGCCAGCAGTTTATCTGGACAGGGGGCTGGTGAAAAACTGTTTTTT. This codes for CASSLSGQGAGEKLFF.

J is TRBJ1-1 and V is TRBV27; TRBD1 matches at 10 bases. CDR3 length: 15 amino acids. Germline lookup yields CDR1 MNHEY and CDR2 SMNVEV (reference sequence). The ends lost 6 bases at V and 4 bases at J; junction bases unmatched: 8. The CDR3, as DNA: TGTGCCAGCAGCCGGGACAGGGGAAGTATCACTGAAGCTTTCTTT. As protein: CASSRDRGSITEAFF.

V gene TRBV5-1 combines with J gene TRBJ1-1; 7 positions agree with TRBD1. V lost 1 base to trimming and J lost 3 bases; unmatched junction nucleotides: 9. Germline CDR1 and CDR2: SGHRS and YFSETQ. This CDR3 is 16 amino acids long. The CDR3 protein is CASSLRQGRADTEAFF. CDR3 nucleotides: TGCGCCAGCAGCTTGAGACAGGGACGGGCGGACACTGAAGCTTTCTTT.

The chain links TRBV30 to TRBJ2-5; 11 nucleotides line up with TRBD2. Germline assignment: CDR1 GTSNPN and CDR2 SVGIG (reference sequence). Unmatched junction bases numbered 1, after V lost 2 bases and J lost 5 bases. This CDR3 has 13 residues. The CDR3 DNA reads as TGTGCCTGGAGTTCTAGCGGGGGGGAGACCCAGTACTTC. Protein product: CAWSSSGGETQYF. The variable domain in full, with the rest retrieved from reference TRBV30 and TRBJ2-5, is SQTIHQWPATLVQPVGSPLSLECTVEGTSNPNLYWYRQAAGRGLQLLFYSVGIGQISSEVPQNLSASRPQDRQFILSSKKLLLSDSGFYLCAWSSSGGETQYFGPGTRLLVL.

In this sample, this clone turned up a few times. This CDR3 reads CSVERVNTGELFF. The CDR3 nucleotides read TGCAGCGTTGAAAGGGTTAACACCGGGGAGCTGTTTTTT. The V and J genes are TRBV29-1 and TRBJ2-2; no reliable D call. Between the trimmed V and J ends, which lost 2 bases and 2 bases, there was a span of 6 bases. This CDR3 has 13 residues. The germline gives CDR1 SQVTM, CDR2 ANQGSEA.

Points on this clone: A junction boundary mismatches the germline segment, possibly from a read error. The same CDR3 also results from other DNA sequences found in this sample. The rearrangement uses TRBV25-1 and TRBJ2-7; the D gene is possibly TRBD1 (6 bases). Germline values: CDR1 MGHDK, CDR2 SYGVNS. The CDR3 covers 13 residues. The CDR3 is CASSEYTTGEQYF. CDR3 bases: TGCGCCAGCAGTGAATACACGACAGGCGAGCAGTACTTC.

J is TRBJ1-5 and V is TRBV4-1, with 10 bases fitting TRBD1. Trimming at V came to 2 bases and at J to 6 bases, leaving 4 bases not matched to a gene. The length of the CDR3 is 15 residues. Germline CDR1 is MGHRA and CDR2 is YSYEKL. DNA of the CDR3: TGCGCCAGCAGCCAATTGACAGGGGGCGGTCAGCCCCAGCATTTT. Protein product: CASSQLTGGGQPQHF.

This chain connects TRBV6-5 to TRBJ2-7; TRBD1 might be the D (5 bases). The CDR3 is made up of 14 amino acids. Germline V gene lookup returns CDR1 MNHEY and CDR2 SVGAGI. The V end lost 2 bases, the J end lost 3 bases, and 11 bases lay between the germline ends. Here the CDR3 reads CASSYEAGIYEQYF. The CDR3 region has the DNA TGTGCCAGCAGTTACGAGGCAGGGATCTACGAGCAGTACTTC.

The genes are TRBV28 and TRBJ2-3; no clear D gene. Looked up from germline, CDR1 is MDHEN and CDR2 is SYDVKM. CDR3 length equals 13 residues. V gave up 2 bases and J gave up 5 bases, with 8 bases separating them. For the CDR3, the DNA is TGTGCCAGCAGTTTACCCCACGGAGATACGCAGTATTTT. The encoded protein is CASSLPHGDTQYF.

This clone was found a few times. Different DNA sequences within this sample yield the same CDR3. The chain is built from TRBV5-1 and TRBJ2-7, with a tentative D call TRBD2 (6 bases). The CDR3 has 13 amino acids. V gave up 1 base and J gave up 3 bases, with 8 bases separating them. Germline V gene lookup returns CDR1 SGHRS and CDR2 YFSETQ. The DNA of the CDR3 is TGCGCCAGCAGCTTGACTAGCAGCTACGAGCAGTACTTC. Protein sequence: CASSLTSSYEQYF.

The chain links TRBV7-9 to TRBJ2-1, with D possibly matching TRBD1 (5 bases). Germline V gene lookup returns CDR1 SEHNR and CDR2 FQNEAQ (reference sequence). The CDR3 is 12 amino acids. V lost 5 bases to trimming and J lost 9 bases, with 11 bases between them. CDR3 bases: TGTGCCAGCAGCCCCGATAGGGGTGAGCAGTTCTTC. Translating gives CASSPDRGEQFF.

The rearrangement joins TRBV7-3 to TRBJ2-5; TRBD1 is a possible D gene (6 bases). The V and J ends lost 1 base and 3 bases respectively, with 12 bases between them. Germline CDR1 is SGHTA and CDR2 is FQGTGA. CDR3 length equals 15 residues. CDR3 bases: TGTGCCAGCAGCTTAAAGCGGACAGTGAAAGAGACCCAGTACTTC. It specifies CASSLKRTVKETQYF.

This chain's CDR3 is CAWSDIGRVTDTQYF. CDR3 DNA: TGTGCCTGGAGTGACATCGGACGGGTCACAGATACGCAGTATTTT. The V gene is TRBV30, the J gene TRBJ2-3, with unresolved D. The germline V gene has CDR1 GTSNPN and CDR2 SVGIG (reference sequence). The length of the CDR3 is 15 residues. Trimming removed 1 base from V and 2 bases from J, with 13 bases in between.

J is TRBJ1-4 and V is TRBV7-8; D is unclear. The CDR3 runs 14 residues. The germline V gene has CDR1 SGHVS and CDR2 FQNEAQ. Trimming took off 6 bases at V and 5 bases at J, with 13 bases between the two ends. CDR3 sequence: CASRAWERNEKLFF. CDR3 coding DNA: TGTGCCAGCAGGGCATGGGAGCGAAATGAAAAACTGTTTTTT.

CDR3 coding DNA: TGCAGCGTTGCGATAGCGGGGGGCACAGATACGCAGTATTTT. Encoded protein: CSVAIAGGTDTQYF. V and J are TRBV29-1 and TRBJ2-3; 9 bases agree with TRBD2. V was clipped by 4 bases and J by 1 base; unmatched bases: 3. Germline V gene sequence: CDR1 SQVTM, CDR2 ANQGSEA. There are 14 residues in the CDR3.

This chain connects TRBV5-1 to TRBJ2-1; D perhaps matches TRBD2 (5 bases). This CDR3 is built from 14 residues. V was cut by 0 bases and J by 6 bases, with 10 bases left in between. The germline V gene has CDR1 SGHRS and CDR2 YFSETQ. The DNA of the CDR3 is TGCGCCAGCAGCTTGGATAGCGACGGCAATGAGCAGTTCTTC. It is translated as CASSLDSDGNEQFF.

The V gene is TRBV7-9, the J gene TRBJ2-3; maybe TRBD2 (5 bases). V lost 3 bases, J lost 2 bases, and 12 bases lay in between. Germline V gene data show CDR1 as SEHNR and CDR2 as FQNEAQ (reference sequence). The CDR3 is made up of 15 amino acids. The CDR3 coding sequence is TGTGCCAGCAGCTTTCCACTAGACACCACAGATACGCAGTATTTT. It is translated as CASSFPLDTTDTQYF.